This TCR beta chain was sequenced in a study of CD8+ T cells in alopecia areata. Following extraction, RNA underwent reverse transcription to cDNA, which served as the sequencing template. Measured with immunoSEQ multiplex PCR; TCRdb has only the in-frame clones, and not every one. The data show 100,000 to 150,000 clones, roughly 66% seen once. Notes on the study in general: With patients, TCR sharing proved less clear than in mice, a difference possibly related to HLA. Lesional scalp, especially alopecia totalis/universalis, showed higher clonality than normal scalp. Normal skin's resident alphabeta T cells are also sequenced in scalp samples.

The authors sorted CD4+ and CD8+ T cells from PBMCs. A note on this clone: What it recognizes is unknown.

The length of the CDR3 is 12 residues. Germline CDR1 is SQVTM and CDR2 is ANQGSEA. The ends were cut back, 3 bases at V and 8 bases at J, with 13 bases in the middle. The origin of this receptor is a human donor in good health. The rearrangement uses TRBV29-1 and TRBJ1-2; D not resolved. The sequencing sample was made of CD4+ T cells sorted from blood. DNA for the CDR3: TGCAGCGTTGAGACGGTTGAATTGGGCTACACCTTC. This translates into CSVETVELGYTF.